These 13 T cell receptor beta chains originate from one sample sequenced in a study of cytomegalovirus exposure and HLA in healthy donors (dated by TCRdb to about 2017). The library came from the immunoSEQ multiplex PCR assay. The multiplex PCR relied on a mix of 60 forward primers for TCR Vbeta segments and 13 reverse primers for TCR Jbeta segments. TCRdb retrieved this table from immuneACCESS and kept in-frame rearrangements only. Not all clones are present; in checked studies, unresolved V genes account for under half, and no reason is known for the remainder. This sample comprises approximately 69,000 clones, around 74% of them detected only once. About 24% of the sample goes to the ten largest clones. The source material was PBMCs. Receptor source: a woman in her twenties or thirties in good health and CMV-seropositive.

The rearrangement joins TRBV19 to TRBJ1-1; possibly TRBD1 for D (6 bases). The germline CDR1 and CDR2 sequences are LNHDA and SQIVND (reference sequence). V dropped 1 base and J dropped 5 bases, with 8 bases sitting between them. CDR3 length: 13 amino acids. CDR3 amino acids: CASSIVQGTEAFF. The CDR3 nucleotides read TGTGCCAGTAGTATAGTGCAGGGGACTGAAGCTTTCTTT.

The chain recombines TRBV28 with TRBJ1-4; 8 bases are shared with TRBD1. Trimming took 6 bases from V and 7 from J; bases not matched to a gene: 10. CDR3 size: 15 residues. Per the germline V gene, CDR1 is MDHEN and CDR2 is SYDVKM. Here the CDR3 DNA reads TGTGCCAGCAGGGGCTCAGGGGGCGGTCGTGAAAAACTGTTTTTT. Translation gives CASRGSGGGREKLFF.

The chain joins TRBV10-3 to TRBJ2-7; perhaps TRBD1 as D (5 bases). In germline, CDR1 is ENHRY, CDR2 SYGVKD. Between the trimmed V and J ends, which lost 4 bases and 0 bases, there was a span of 10 bases. This CDR3 contains 14 residues. The CDR3 spells CAISARDSSYEQYF. CDR3 coding DNA: TGTGCCATCAGTGCGCGAGACAGCTCCTACGAGCAGTACTTC.

This chain joins TRBV29-1 and TRBJ1-1, with D maybe TRBD1 (5 bases). Trimming removed 7 bases from V and 8 bases from J, with 11 bases in between. Germline V CDR1 and CDR2: SQVTM, ANQGSEA. This CDR3 spans 10 amino acids. In nucleotides, the CDR3 is TGCAGCGCCGGACAAGTCGAAGCTTTCTTT. It specifies CSAGQVEAFF.

J is TRBJ2-5 and V is TRBV7-9; 9 positions agree with TRBD2. Germline trimming cut 3 bases from V and 4 bases from J; bases unmatched to any gene: 3. The CDR3 spans 14 residues. The germline V gene encodes CDR1 SEHNR and CDR2 FQNEAQ (reference sequence). The CDR3 loop reads CASSLTSGRETQYF. The CDR3 region has the DNA TGTGCCAGCAGCTTGACTAGCGGCCGAGAGACCCAGTACTTC.

This chain uses TRBV30 with TRBJ2-1; D is undetermined. V lost 4 bases and J 6 bases, leaving 7 bases between the germline ends. CDR3 length: 11 amino acids. Germline CDR1 and CDR2: GTSNPN and SVGIG (reference sequence). The CDR3 nucleotides read TGTGCCTGGACTCGAGGCAATGAGCAGTTCTTC. It is translated as CAWTRGNEQFF. Looking up the rest from reference TRBV30 and TRBJ2-1 gives the full variable domain: SQTIHQWPATLVQPVGSPLSLECTVEGTSNPNLYWYRQAAGRGLQLLFYSVGIGQISSEVPQNLSASRPQDRQFILSSKKLLLSDSGFYLCAWTRGNEQFFGPGTRLTVL.

The chain has TRBV28 and TRBJ2-3; 12 bases are shared with TRBD2. Trimming at V came to 1 base and at J to 3 bases, leaving 5 bases not matched to a gene. The CDR3 extends over 17 amino acids. CDR1 is MDHEN, CDR2 SYDVKM, per germline. This CDR3 is CASSLYLTSGRTDTQYF. The CDR3 nucleotides are TGTGCCAGCAGTTTATACTTGACTAGCGGGAGAACAGATACGCAGTATTTT. Drawing the rest from reference TRBV28 and TRBJ2-3, the complete variable domain is DVKVTQSSRYLVKRTGEKVFLECVQDMDHENMFWYRQDPGLGLRLIYFSYDVKMKEKGDIPEGYSVSREKKERFSLILESASTNQTSMYLCASSLYLTSGRTDTQYFGPGTRLTVL.

The chain has TRBV30 and TRBJ2-7, with D possibly TRBD2 on 6 matching bases. This CDR3 region has 13 residues. Germline V gene lookup returns CDR1 GTSNPN and CDR2 SVGIG (reference sequence). V shed 2 bases and J shed 2 bases, with 10 bases lying between them. The CDR3 loop reads CAWSRDSTYEQYF. CDR3 sequence (DNA): TGTGCCTGGAGTCGGGACTCCACCTACGAGCAGTACTTC.

This clone turned up a few times. This chain joins TRBV7-2 and TRBJ2-5; 7 nucleotides align to TRBD2. Germline V gives CDR1 SGHTA, CDR2 FQGNSA. The junction had 5 bases not matched to a gene; V was cut back by 1 base and J by 3 bases. The CDR3 contains 15 residues. The CDR3 nucleotides read TGTGCCAGCAGCTTAGTAACTAGCGTAGAAGAGACCCAGTACTTC. Translated, it gives CASSLVTSVEETQYF.

This clone showed up just a few times. The V call is TRBV6-5, the J call TRBJ1-2, with D perhaps TRBD1 (6 bases). Trimming removed 4 bases at V and 7 bases at J, with 13 bases between. Looked up from germline, CDR1 is MNHEY and CDR2 is SVGAGI. The length of the CDR3 is 13 residues. The CDR3 DNA reads TGTGCCAGCAGTTTCGCCAGGGGTCTTGGCTACACCTTC. It codes for CASSFARGLGYTF.

The chain employs TRBV4-2 and TRBJ2-1; D might be TRBD2 (6 bases). This CDR3 has 15 amino acids. Germline CDR1 is LGHNA and CDR2 is YNFKEQ. The V gene lost 5 bases and the J gene lost 6 bases, with 17 bases spanning the gap. CDR3: CASSVGSGLANEQFF. The CDR3 DNA sequence: TGTGCCAGCAGCGTCGGGAGCGGTTTAGCCAATGAGCAGTTCTTC.

The chain carries TRBV10-2 and TRBJ2-2; 7 bases fit TRBD1. The CDR3 has 14 amino acids. Germline lookup yields CDR1 WSHSY and CDR2 SAAADI. The V gene end was trimmed by 9 bases and the J gene end by 5 bases; junction bases not matched to a gene: 9. CDR3 in DNA: TGCGCCAGTGAACGACAGGGCATGACCGGGGAGCTGTTTTTT. It is translated as CASERQGMTGELFF.

The gene calls are TRBV27 and TRBJ2-1, with D possibly TRBD2 on 5 matching bases. Germline CDR1 and CDR2: MNHEY and SMNVEV (reference sequence). The V gene lost 4 bases and the J gene lost 4 bases, with 11 bases spanning the gap. This CDR3 spans 14 amino acids. The CDR3: CASSSSGVYNEQFF. Here the CDR3 DNA reads TGTGCCAGCAGTTCAAGCGGAGTGTACAATGAGCAGTTCTTC.